Listed below are T cell receptor beta chains from one sample, sequenced in a study of blood T cell repertoires in COVID-19. The assay was immunoSEQ multiplex PCR, and TCRdb's table has in-frame clones only and misses some. This table holds fewer than 350,000 clones, around 87% found once. The sequenced sample consisted of peripheral blood. The receptors stem from a woman aged 50 to 65 who had recovered from COVID-19. The CDR3 runs from the conserved cysteine through the conserved F or W. The size entry is marked missing in some rows and otherwise reads once, few, many or a size class.

abundance	v_gene	j_gene	CDR3aa
.	TRBV2	TRBJ1-5	CASTPGQSNQPQHF
.	TRBV2	TRBJ2-6	CASSGGGGMGSGANVLTF
.	TRBV11-1	TRBJ2-7	CASSRDSSYEQYF
.	TRBV10-1	TRBJ2-7	CASSDRPSGEQYF
.	TRBV11-2	TRBJ2-5	CASSRDLQETQYF
many	TRBV12-5	TRBJ2-2	CASGLTQRQGRHTGELFF
.	TRBV27	TRBJ2-3	CASSGRLAGDVIYTDTQYF
.	TRBV5-4	TRBJ2-1	CASSYRGGDNEQFF
.	TRBV15	TRBJ2-7	CATSLGLAGYEQYF
.	TRBV4-3	TRBJ1-3	CASSQRQGSGNTIYF
.	TRBV7-8	TRBJ1-3	CASLQGASGNTIYF
.	TRBV6-5	TRBJ1-1	CASSRTGLNTEAFF
.	TRBV6-1	TRBJ2-5	CASSAQKTSGRETQYF
.	TRBV10-3	TRBJ2-7	CAITLGTGASYEQYF
.	TRBV28	TRBJ2-3	CASSVQREILTDTQYF
.	TRBV5-1	TRBJ2-3	CASSLVGGKGTDTQYF
once	TRBV18	TRBJ2-2	CASSPRTGSNTGELFF
.	TRBV29-1	TRBJ2-5	CSVEASGIETQYF
.	TRBV6-2/TRBV6-3	TRBJ1-1	CASSNLRDRASAEAFF
.	TRBV6-1	TRBJ2-1	CASSEVQRGGYNEQFF
once	TRBV27	TRBJ2-5	CASSDRQETQYF
.	TRBV5-1	TRBJ1-1	CASSLDGGENTEAFF
.	TRBV20-1	TRBJ2-7	CSAGDSYEQYF
.	TRBV3-1/TRBV3-2	TRBJ1-2	CASSQGGDGGYTF
.	TRBV29-1	TRBJ1-1	CSVRGTGRGDGEAFF
.	TRBV3-1/TRBV3-2	TRBJ1-1	CASSEQGPGTEAFF
.	TRBV19	TRBJ2-7	CASSEPGGAGAYF
.	TRBV2	TRBJ2-3	CASSTKRGGITDTQYF
once	TRBV7-2	TRBJ2-1	CASSLAQSITGAEQFF
.	TRBV7-9	TRBJ1-5	CASSSQGNQPQHF
once	TRBV7-2	TRBJ2-7	CASSLGGGGGGYEQYF
.	TRBV28	TRBJ1-6	CASSPDRVGPPLHF
.	TRBV3-1/TRBV3-2	TRBJ1-1	CASSGQVVNTEAFF
.	TRBV27	TRBJ1-5	CASSLSQGLQPQHF
.	TRBV6-2/TRBV6-3	TRBJ2-7	CASSQTGGEQYF
.	TRBV29-1	TRBJ2-1	CSSWNRGPGEQFF
.	TRBV5-1	TRBJ2-2	CASSFTTTGYTGELFF
.	TRBV9	TRBJ1-2	CASSPPGGSRYTF
once	TRBV9	TRBJ2-7	CASSPRDGTYEQYF
.	TRBV5-1	TRBJ1-1	CASSPPGTGTGEAFF
.	TRBV19	TRBJ2-7	CASSEIASSEYEQYF
.	TRBV6-4	TRBJ2-2	CASRAGGGTGELFF
once	TRBV30	TRBJ1-6	CAYDRGLNSPLHF
.	TRBV12-3/TRBV12-4	TRBJ1-1	CASSFSSSSEAFF
.	TRBV19	TRBJ2-4	CASSIFTGRGDIQYF
.	TRBV7-3	TRBJ2-5	CASSSQSVTGVYQETQYF